The 22 T cell receptor beta chains given below trace back to one sample, sequenced in a study of control samples from healthy donors and cancer patients. Sequenced by immunoSEQ multiplex PCR; TCRdb stores in-frame clones only, minus some. The profile covers around 72,000 clones, with roughly 82% appearing a single time and approximately 16% taken by the ten largest. The sequencing sample was made of blood. Receptors were obtained from a man over 45 in good health.

This clone was counted between two and nine times. The chain couples TRBV18 to TRBJ1-4; D is possibly TRBD1 (6 bases). V dropped 3 bases and J dropped 6 bases, with 14 bases sitting between them. Germline V gene sequence: CDR1 KGHSH, CDR2 LQKENI. The CDR3 loop spans 15 amino acids. CDR3 nucleotides: TGTGCCAGCTCACCGGGACACAACGAGCATGAAAAACTGTTTTTT. This codes for CASSPGHNEHEKLFF.

This chain uses TRBV5-4 with TRBJ2-7; possible D gene TRBD1, 7 bases. Germline V gene data show CDR1 as SGHNT and CDR2 as YYREEE (reference sequence). Trimming stripped 0 bases from V and 2 bases from J, with 12 bases between. The CDR3 extends over 15 amino acids. The CDR3 region is CASSLVGGQPYEQYF. In DNA, the CDR3 is TGTGCCAGCAGCTTGGTGGGGGGACAGCCCTACGAGCAGTACTTC.

This chain links TRBV10-3 with TRBJ1-2; TRBD1 agrees at 7 bases. V lost 0 bases and J lost 0; bases outside the gene matches: 10. Germline lookup yields CDR1 ENHRY and CDR2 SYGVKD. The length of the CDR3 is 18 residues. In DNA form, the CDR3 reads TGTGCCATCAGTGAGTCGATACTATACCAGGGGGCTAACTATGGCTACACCTTC. Translating gives CAISESILYQGANYGYTF.

V gene TRBV5-4 combines with J gene TRBJ2-3; no firm D call. V shed 0 bases and J shed 2 bases, with 7 bases lying between them. Germline CDR1 SGHNT, CDR2 YYREEE (reference sequence). The CDR3 consists of 14 residues. The CDR3 spells CASSLDPATDTQYF. The CDR3 DNA reads TGTGCCAGCAGCTTGGATCCAGCCACAGATACGCAGTATTTT.

The rearrangement links TRBV11-2 to TRBJ2-7, with TRBD2 matching 14 bases. V gave up 6 bases and J gave up 0 bases; unmatched junction bases: 10. The CDR3 spans 18 residues. From germline, CDR1 is SGHAT and CDR2 FQNNGV. DNA of the CDR3: TGTGCCAGCAGGCGCGGGACTAGCGGGAGTCTGGGCTCCTACGAGCAGTACTTC. It specifies CASRRGTSGSLGSYEQYF.

This clone was counted many times. This specimen includes other DNA sequences encoding the same CDR3. The chain is built from TRBV7-2 and TRBJ1-5; D call uncertain. The V and J ends lost 4 bases and 4 bases respectively, with 11 bases between them. This CDR3 comprises 14 residues. Germline CDR1 SGHTA, CDR2 FQGNSA. As DNA, the CDR3 is TGTGCCAGCAGCTCCGACCCCCCGAATCAGCCCCAGCATTTT. It is translated as CASSSDPPNQPQHF.

This sequence joins TRBV5-8 and TRBJ1-4, with D hard to call. Trimming removed 4 bases at V and 0 bases at J, with 16 bases between. CDR1 and CDR2 (germline): SGHTS, YDEGEE. The CDR3 totals 17 residues. The CDR3 nucleotides read TGTGCCAGCAGCCTGGGGTCGGGAGTTACAACTAATGAAAAACTGTTTTTT. Amino acids: CASSLGSGVTTNEKLFF.

The chain has TRBV19 and TRBJ2-7, with 9 bases that match TRBD2. CDR3 length equals 14 residues. Germline V CDR1 and CDR2: LNHDA, SQIVND (reference sequence). The V segment lost 6 bases and the J segment 3 bases; nucleotides outside the gene matches: 6. CDR3: CASRRTSGHYEQYF. The CDR3 coding sequence is TGTGCCAGTAGGCGTACTAGCGGGCACTACGAGCAGTACTTC.

The genes are TRBV5-4 and TRBJ2-1; 12 bases agree with TRBD2. Losses at the gene ends were 3 bases for V and 7 bases for J; bases not matched to a gene: 8. Germline V gene lookup returns CDR1 SGHNT and CDR2 YYREEE (reference sequence). The CDR3 contains 16 residues. The CDR3 DNA sequence: TGTGCCAGCAGCTCCTGGACTAGCGGGAACCCTAATGAGCAGTTCTTC. Amino acids: CASSSWTSGNPNEQFF.

V is TRBV5-4 and J is TRBJ2-3, with D perhaps TRBD1 (6 bases). The CDR3 has 15 amino acids. Trimming pared 2 bases from V and 2 bases from J, leaving 12 bases between. The germline CDR1 and CDR2 sequences are SGHNT and YYREEE (reference sequence). The CDR3 protein is CASSFGQKNTDTQYF. Written as DNA, the CDR3 is TGTGCCAGCAGCTTCGGACAGAAGAACACAGATACGCAGTATTTT.

This clone was recorded a few times. The chain joins TRBV25-1 to TRBJ2-5, with a tentative D call TRBD2 (6 bases). In germline, CDR1 is MGHDK, CDR2 SYGVNS. The CDR3 extends over 17 amino acids. Trimming left V 1 base short and J 4 bases short, with 19 bases between. Written as DNA, the CDR3 is TGTGCCAGCAGTGAATCGACGGACGTAACCGGGGGAGAGACCCAGTACTTC. This sequence encodes CASSESTDVTGGETQYF.

The chain combines TRBV6-5 with TRBJ1-2; the D is unclear. The CDR3 runs to 13 residues. Germline V gives CDR1 MNHEY, CDR2 SVGAGI. V gave up 6 bases and J gave up 2 bases, with 10 bases separating them. The CDR3 nucleotides read TGTGCCAGCAGCCGCGGGCAGAACTATGGCTACACCTTC. Encoded protein: CASSRGQNYGYTF.

V is TRBV27 and J is TRBJ2-7; a weak D match, TRBD2 (6 bases). Trimming cost V 3 bases and J 5 bases, with 11 bases left between them. Germline V gives CDR1 MNHEY, CDR2 SMNVEV (reference sequence). The CDR3 totals 13 residues. CDR3 coding DNA: TGTGCCAGCAGTTTTCCGGGGGTCGACGAGCAGTACTTC. It encodes CASSFPGVDEQYF.

The chain employs TRBV3-1 (or the pseudogene TRBV3-2) and TRBJ1-1; D perhaps matches TRBD1 (5 bases). The CDR3 consists of 12 residues. CDR1 and CDR2 (germline): LGHDT, YNNKEL (reference sequence). Trimming took 2 bases from V and 8 from J, leaving 9 bases between them. The CDR3 coding sequence is TGTGCCAGCAGCCAAAGACAGACGGAAGCTTTCTTT. Residues: CASSQRQTEAFF.

The chain links TRBV28 to TRBJ2-1, with D possibly TRBD1 on 6 matching bases. The CDR3 is 17 amino acids. Germline V gene data show CDR1 as MDHEN and CDR2 as SYDVKM. V gave up 6 bases and J gave up 5 bases, with 23 bases separating them. The CDR3: CASSPLTGTKRNNEQFF. In nucleotides, the CDR3 is TGTGCCAGCAGCCCGCTCACCGGGACAAAGCGAAACAATGAGCAGTTCTTC.

In this sample, this clone turned up once. The J gene is TRBJ2-1, the V gene TRBV3-1 (or the pseudogene TRBV3-2); 9 bases are a match to TRBD1. This CDR3 contains 17 residues. In germline, CDR1 is LGHDT, CDR2 YNNKEL (reference sequence). J gave up 1 base and V 4 bases, and 8 bases lay outside the gene matches. CDR3 coding DNA: TGTGCCAGCAGCCGAACCGGGACAGGGAAATCCTACAATGAGCAGTTCTTC. The encoded protein is CASSRTGTGKSYNEQFF.

J is TRBJ2-7 and V is TRBV7-6; D is undetermined. The CDR3 runs to 13 residues. Trimming removed 1 base from V and 3 bases from J, with 7 bases in between. Germline CDR1 is SGHVS and CDR2 is FNYEAQ. Here the CDR3 reads CASSLGQDYEQYF. The CDR3 DNA sequence: TGTGCCAGCAGCTTAGGTCAGGACTACGAGCAGTACTTC.

Only one count was recorded for this clone. The genes are TRBV5-4 and TRBJ2-3; a possible D gene is TRBD2 (5 bases). The germline V and J ends were trimmed by 5 bases and 0 bases, with 22 bases remaining between them. This CDR3 is built from 18 residues. Germline V gene sequence: CDR1 SGHNT, CDR2 YYREEE (reference sequence). CDR3 DNA sequence: TGTGCCAGCAGTACGAACGGACTCATCACGAGGAGCACAGATACGCAGTATTTT. It encodes CASSTNGLITRSTDTQYF. Full variable domain (rest looked up from reference TRBV5-4 and TRBJ2-3): ETGVTQSPTHLIKTRGQQVTLRCSSQSGHNTVSWYQQALGQGPQFIFQYYREEENGRGNFPPRFSGLQFPNYSSELNVNALELDDSALYLCASSTNGLITRSTDTQYFGPGTRLTVL.

This chain links TRBV3-1 (or the pseudogene TRBV3-2) with TRBJ2-5, with D possibly being TRBD1 (5 bases). V gave up 1 base and J gave up 4 bases, with 7 bases separating them. Looked up from germline, CDR1 is LGHDT and CDR2 is YNNKEL (reference sequence). This CDR3 contains 13 residues. This CDR3 is CASSQVGAETQYF. CDR3 in DNA: TGTGCCAGCAGCCAAGTTGGGGCAGAGACCCAGTACTTC.

This sequence joins TRBV5-1 and TRBJ2-7, with 7 positions matching TRBD1. This CDR3 contains 15 residues. Germline CDR1 SGHRS, CDR2 YFSETQ. V was pared by 1 base and J by 6 bases, with 10 bases of the junction left unmatched. The CDR3 spells CASSLQVTGVGEQYF. The CDR3 bases are TGCGCCAGCAGCTTGCAAGTCACAGGGGTCGGCGAGCAGTACTTC.

V is TRBV6-5 and J is TRBJ2-7; a weak D match, TRBD2 (6 bases). Trimming shortened V by 6 bases and J by 4 bases, and 13 bases separated the two germline ends. The CDR3 contains 13 residues. CDR1 MNHEY and CDR2 SVGAGI come from the germline V gene. CDR3 residues: CASSVGGVYEQYF. CDR3 sequence (DNA): TGTGCCAGCAGCGTCGGAGGGGTTTACGAGCAGTACTTC.

The V gene is TRBV24-1, the J gene TRBJ2-1, with D possibly matching TRBD1 (5 bases). The CDR3 totals 16 residues. Trimming stripped 3 bases from V and 6 bases from J, with 17 bases between. Germline loops: CDR1 KGHDR, CDR2 SFDVKD. CDR3 in amino acids: CATSDPKANRTNEQFF. CDR3 bases: TGTGCCACCAGTGATCCAAAGGCGAACAGGACCAATGAGCAGTTCTTC.